This TCR beta chain was captured by sequencing in a study of PD-L1 blockade in urothelial cancer. Study background: Analyses used blood from 3 weeks (second dose) and 6 weeks after treatment start.

Germline loops: CDR1 SGHRS, CDR2 YFSETQ. The V gene lost 0 bases and the J gene lost 7 bases, with 13 bases spanning the gap. This CDR3 spans 15 amino acids. Regarding the study as a whole: Patients with below-median pretreatment blood clonality survived longer.

Time point in this sample: peripheral blood 6 weeks after treatment start. The data were produced by immunoSEQ multiplex PCR, yet TCRdb's version contains in-frame clones alone and is incomplete. The sample has about 50,000 clones; around 85% are singletons. Concerning this clone: Antigen unknown.

The chain links TRBV5-1 to TRBJ2-2; possibly TRBD2 for D (5 bases). The material sequenced was PBMCs, taken around atezolizumab (anti-PD-L1) treatment. This receptor was identified in a man between 50 and 59 years old with urothelial cancer. CDR3 sequence reads: CASSLEVAGGGELFF. The DNA of the CDR3 is TGCGCCAGCAGCTTGGAGGTGGCAGGAGGCGGGGAGCTGTTTTTT.